A single sample is the source of the 11 T cell receptor beta chains below, sequenced in a study of cytomegalovirus exposure and HLA in healthy donors. Researchers ran the PCR with 60 Vbeta and 13 Jbeta primers. The repertoire was sequenced with immunoSEQ multiplex PCR; TCRdb's copy has only in-frame clones and lacks some. Of 200,000 to 250,000 clones in the sample, about 85% were seen once. The source material was PBMCs. These receptors came from a human donor in good health.

The rearrangement joins TRBV27 to TRBJ1-2, with a possible D match to TRBD1 (6 bases). CDR3 length: 14 amino acids. V was clipped by 6 bases and J by 4 bases, with 15 bases between them. CDR1 and CDR2 from the germline V gene are MNHEY and SMNVEV (reference sequence). CDR3 residues: CASRLTGRSYGYTF. The CDR3, as DNA: TGTGCCAGCAGGTTGACAGGCCGTTCCTATGGCTACACCTTC.

J is TRBJ1-2 and V is TRBV28; D is uncertain. Between the trimmed V and J ends, which lost 3 bases and 6 bases, there was a span of 11 bases. The V gene's germline CDR1 is MDHEN and CDR2 SYDVKM. This CDR3 is 13 amino acids long. The CDR3 spells CASSFTEKDGYTF. The CDR3 nucleotides are TGTGCCAGCAGTTTTACTGAAAAAGATGGCTACACCTTC.

This sequence joins TRBV10-3 and TRBJ2-1; 8 positions match TRBD1. Germline V gene sequence: CDR1 ENHRY, CDR2 SYGVKD. V was pared by 6 bases and J by 6 bases, with 10 bases of the junction left unmatched. This CDR3 contains 15 residues. CDR3 DNA sequence: TGTGCCATCAGCGAGGACAGGGAATGGGCCAATGAGCAGTTCTTC. Translation gives CAISEDREWANEQFF.

This chain connects TRBV2 to TRBJ2-1; 8 bases match TRBD2. Trimming cost V 6 bases and J 5 bases; bases outside gene matches: 12. CDR1 is SNHLY and CDR2 is FYNNEI in the germline V gene. This CDR3 is built from 16 residues. The CDR3 sequence is CASRIHAGLGDNEQFF. The CDR3 DNA reads TGTGCCAGCAGGATCCACGCGGGACTAGGGGACAATGAGCAGTTCTTC. Based on the CDR3 plus reference TRBV2 and TRBJ2-1, the full variable domain is EPEVTQTPSHQVTQMGQEVILRCVPISNHLYFYWYRQILGQKVEFLVSFYNNEISEKSEIFDDQFSVERPDGSNFTLKIRSTKLEDSAMYFCASRIHAGLGDNEQFFGPGTRLTVL.

The chain employs TRBV6-5 and TRBJ2-5, with D unclear. V gave up 6 bases and J gave up 2 bases, with 10 bases separating them. The CDR3 contains 13 residues. Germline V gene data show CDR1 as MNHEY and CDR2 as SVGAGI. CDR3 bases: TGTGCCAGCAGAATAGGAGTGCAAGAGACCCAGTACTTC. Translation gives CASRIGVQETQYF.

The chain uses TRBV27 and TRBJ1-4, with 7 nucleotides matching TRBD1. Germline V lookup: CDR1 MNHEY, CDR2 SMNVEV (reference sequence). The ends lost 4 bases at V and 3 bases at J; junction bases unmatched: 2. This CDR3 spans 14 amino acids. CDR3 coding DNA: TGTGCCAGCAGTTGGACAGGTCCTAATGAAAAACTGTTTTTT. Its translation: CASSWTGPNEKLFF.

This clone has only a few counts. The chain couples TRBV10-3 to TRBJ2-3, with a weak D call TRBD2 (6 bases). This CDR3 is built from 16 residues. The V gene's germline CDR1 is ENHRY and CDR2 SYGVKD. Trimming took 0 bases from V and 9 from J, leaving 19 bases between them. The CDR3 loop is CAISESLAALRVTQYF. The CDR3 nucleotides read TGTGCCATCAGTGAGTCACTAGCTGCTCTAAGGGTGACGCAGTATTTT.

V is TRBV7-9 and J is TRBJ1-2; 9 nucleotides align to TRBD1. V shed 3 bases, J shed 0 bases, and the junction held 2 bases outside the gene matches. The germline gives CDR1 SEHNR, CDR2 FQNEAQ (reference sequence). CDR3 length equals 15 residues. The CDR3 nucleotides read TGTGCCAGCAGCTTGGGACAGGGTTCTAACTATGGCTACACCTTC. Protein: CASSLGQGSNYGYTF.

The chain couples TRBV29-1 to TRBJ2-7, with TRBD2 matching over 13 bases. Looked up from germline, CDR1 is SQVTM and CDR2 is ANQGSEA. With V trimmed by 4 bases and J by 2 bases, 8 bases remained unmatched. The CDR3 runs to 16 residues. The CDR3 coding sequence is TGCAGCGTTGGAACTAGCGGGAGGGCCAGCCCCTACGAGCAGTACTTC. Residues: CSVGTSGRASPYEQYF.

This chain joins TRBV19 and TRBJ1-5, with D perhaps TRBD1 (5 bases). CDR1 LNHDA and CDR2 SQIVND come from the germline V gene (reference sequence). This CDR3 has 15 amino acids. The V end lost 7 bases, the J end lost 3 bases, and 16 bases lay between the germline ends. CDR3 nucleotide sequence: TGTGCCAGTAAAACAGATGGGGGGACCAATCAGCCCCAGCATTTT. Translating gives CASKTDGGTNQPQHF.

The chain carries TRBV9 and TRBJ2-3; 14 nucleotides agree with TRBD2. This CDR3 spans 19 amino acids. Trimming removed 4 bases from V and 5 bases from J; junction bases left unmatched: 15. Germline CDR1 is SGDLS and CDR2 is YYNGEE. In DNA form, the CDR3 reads TGTGCCAGCAGCCCCACAGGGGGGACTAGCGGGAGTTGGGGAGATACGCAGTATTTT. Its translation: CASSPTGGTSGSWGDTQYF.